This T cell receptor (beta chain) was sequenced for a study of T-cell reconstitution after alpha-beta-depleted transplantation in children. Findings and limits, study-wide: Expanded graft clones numbering several hundred reportedly gave rise to alpha-beta T cells about two months after transplant.

During its preparation, the TCRbeta library received unique molecular identifiers. MiXCR, applied by TCRdb to the PCR reads, yields one record per CDR3 protein. Of roughly 180,000 distinct CDR3 sequences listed, 8.5% to 14% are singletons. This clonotype came up many times. As yet, its antigen is unknown. The length of the CDR3 is 13 residues. V was cut by 5 bases and J by 4 bases, with 11 bases left in between. Sequencing used PBMCs, obtained before TCRalphabeta/CD19-depleted stem cell transplant. The chain joins TRBV12-3 or TRBV12-4 to TRBJ1-1, with a tentative D call TRBD1 (5 bases). The sequence came from a boy aged 2-15 years with acute myeloid leukemia, due to receive a stem cell transplant. DNA for the CDR3: TGTGCCAGCAGTCCTCGACAGACCACTGAAGCTTTCTTT. This gives the protein CASSPRQTTEAFF.